The clone carrying this TCR beta chain appeared a single time. The source of the sample is a study of blood T cell repertoires in COVID-19. The wider study: Collection of acute and convalescent COVID-19 samples took place in the United States, Italy and Spain.

J was trimmed by 4 bases and V by 6 bases; bases with no gene match: 2. The CDR3 contains 12 residues. Germline CDR1 reads ENHRY; CDR2 reads SYGVKD. The assay was immunoSEQ multiplex PCR, and TCRdb's table has in-frame clones only and misses some. In the table there are under 200,000 clones, 74% of which are singletons. Sequencing was performed on peripheral blood. The source is a woman older than 75 with acute or convalescent COVID-19. The chain recombines TRBV10-3 with TRBJ1-1, with 7 bases fitting TRBD1. CDR3 bases: TGTGCCATCAGGGGACAGAGCACTGAAGCTTTCTTT. It codes for CAIRGQSTEAFF.